This paragraph reports one T cell receptor beta chain. This entry is derived from a study of cytomegalovirus exposure and HLA in healthy donors. Looking at the study overall: Falling in the Caucasian-associated ancestry cluster were about 83% of 350 to 400 genotyped donors.

The PCR ran on 60 Vbeta and 13 Jbeta primers. Clones were read by immunoSEQ multiplex PCR, and TCRdb kept only the in-frame ones, dropping some. Here the sample spans approximately 170,000 clones, roughly 80% being singletons. Input material: PBMCs. The clonotype comes from a woman in her 30s in good health and CMV-seropositive.

The CDR3 DNA is TGTGCCAGCAGTACCGAAGCGGGAGTACCCTACAATGAGCAGTTCTTC. This sequence encodes CASSTEAGVPYNEQFF. The chain is built from TRBV27 and TRBJ2-1, with 8 bases identical to TRBD2. V trimming: 5 bases; J trimming: 2 bases; junction bases outside the gene matches: 8. The CDR3 length is 16 residues. Germline V gene sequence: CDR1 MNHEY, CDR2 SMNVEV (reference sequence).